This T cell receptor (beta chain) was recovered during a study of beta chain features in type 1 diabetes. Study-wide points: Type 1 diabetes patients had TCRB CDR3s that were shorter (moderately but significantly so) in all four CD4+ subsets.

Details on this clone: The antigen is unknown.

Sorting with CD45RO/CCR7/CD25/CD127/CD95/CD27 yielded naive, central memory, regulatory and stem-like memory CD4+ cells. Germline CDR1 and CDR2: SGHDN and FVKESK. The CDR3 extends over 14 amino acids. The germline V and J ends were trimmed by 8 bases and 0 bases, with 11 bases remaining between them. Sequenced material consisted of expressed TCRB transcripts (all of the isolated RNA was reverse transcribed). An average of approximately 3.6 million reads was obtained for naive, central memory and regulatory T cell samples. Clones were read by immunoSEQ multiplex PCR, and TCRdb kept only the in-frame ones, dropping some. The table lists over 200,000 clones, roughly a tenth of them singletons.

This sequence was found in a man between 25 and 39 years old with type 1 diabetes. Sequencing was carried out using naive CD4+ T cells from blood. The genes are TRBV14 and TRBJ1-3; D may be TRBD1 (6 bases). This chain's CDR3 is CASGRGSSGNTIYF. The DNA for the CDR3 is TGTGCCAGCGGCAGGGGAAGCTCTGGAAACACCATATATTTT.